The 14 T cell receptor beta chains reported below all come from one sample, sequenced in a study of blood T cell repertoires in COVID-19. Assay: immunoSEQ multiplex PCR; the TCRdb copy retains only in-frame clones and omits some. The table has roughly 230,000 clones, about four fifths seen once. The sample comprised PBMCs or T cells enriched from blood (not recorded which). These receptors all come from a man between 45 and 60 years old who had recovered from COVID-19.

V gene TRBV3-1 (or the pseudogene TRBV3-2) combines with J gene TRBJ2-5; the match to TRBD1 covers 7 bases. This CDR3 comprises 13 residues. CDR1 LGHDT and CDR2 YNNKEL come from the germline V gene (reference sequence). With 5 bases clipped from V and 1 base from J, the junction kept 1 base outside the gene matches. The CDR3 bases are TGTGCCAGCAGCAGGACAGGCCAAGAGACCCAGTACTTC. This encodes CASSRTGQETQYF.

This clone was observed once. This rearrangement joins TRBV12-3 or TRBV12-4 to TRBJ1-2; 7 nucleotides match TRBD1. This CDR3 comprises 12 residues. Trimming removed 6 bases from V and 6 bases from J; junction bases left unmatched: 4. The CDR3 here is CASREGGHGYTF. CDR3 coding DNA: TGTGCCAGCAGGGAAGGGGGCCATGGCTACACCTTC.

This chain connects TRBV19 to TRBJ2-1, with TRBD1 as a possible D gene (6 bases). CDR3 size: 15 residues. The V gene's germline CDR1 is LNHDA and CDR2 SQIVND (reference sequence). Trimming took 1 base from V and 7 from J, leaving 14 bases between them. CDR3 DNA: TGTGCCAGTAGTATAGCCCGTACAGGGACGAATGAGCAGTTCTTC. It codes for CASSIARTGTNEQFF.

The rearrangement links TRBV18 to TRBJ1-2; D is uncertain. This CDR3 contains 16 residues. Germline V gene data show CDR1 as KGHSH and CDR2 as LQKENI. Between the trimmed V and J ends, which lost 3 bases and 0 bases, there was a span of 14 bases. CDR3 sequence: CASSPPWGATNYGYTF. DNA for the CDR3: TGTGCCAGCTCACCCCCCTGGGGAGCCACTAACTATGGCTACACCTTC. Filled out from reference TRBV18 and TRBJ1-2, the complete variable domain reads NAGVMQNPRHLVRRRGQEARLRCSPMKGHSHVYWYRQLPEEGLKFMVYLQKENIIDESGMPKERFSAEFPKEGPSILRIQQVVRGDSAAYFCASSPPWGATNYGYTFGSGTRLTVV.

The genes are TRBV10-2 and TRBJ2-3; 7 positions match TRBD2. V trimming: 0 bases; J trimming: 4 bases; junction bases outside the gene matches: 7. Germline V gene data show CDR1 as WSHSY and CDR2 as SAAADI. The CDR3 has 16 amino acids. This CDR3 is CASSESGIAGPDTQYF. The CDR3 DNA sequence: TGCGCCAGCAGTGAGTCGGGAATAGCGGGCCCAGATACGCAGTATTTT.

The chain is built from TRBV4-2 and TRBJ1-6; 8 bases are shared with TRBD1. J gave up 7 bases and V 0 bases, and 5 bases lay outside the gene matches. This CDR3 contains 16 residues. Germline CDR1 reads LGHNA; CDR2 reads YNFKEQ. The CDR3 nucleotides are TGTGCCAGCAGCCAAGACCCAGGGACAGGCAATTCACCCCTCCACTTT. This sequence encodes CASSQDPGTGNSPLHF.

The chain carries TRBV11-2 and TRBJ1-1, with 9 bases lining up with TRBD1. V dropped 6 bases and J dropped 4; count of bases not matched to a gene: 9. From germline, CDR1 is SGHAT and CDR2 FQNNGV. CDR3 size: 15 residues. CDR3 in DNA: TGTGCCAGCAGTCCCCGGACAGGGGAGGGCACTGAAGCTTTCTTT. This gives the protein CASSPRTGEGTEAFF. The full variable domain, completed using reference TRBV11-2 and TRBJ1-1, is EAGVAQSPRYKIIEKRQSVAFWCNPISGHATLYWYQQILGQGPKLLIQFQNNGVVDDSQLPKDRFSAERLKGVDSTLKIQPAKLEDSAVYLCASSPRTGEGTEAFFGQGTRLTVV.

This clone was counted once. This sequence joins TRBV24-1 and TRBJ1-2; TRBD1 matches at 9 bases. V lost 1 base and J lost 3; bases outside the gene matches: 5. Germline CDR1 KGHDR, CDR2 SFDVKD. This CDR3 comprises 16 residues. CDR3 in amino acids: CATSDFQTGGHYGYTF. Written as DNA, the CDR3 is TGTGCCACCAGTGATTTCCAGACAGGGGGGCACTATGGCTACACCTTC.

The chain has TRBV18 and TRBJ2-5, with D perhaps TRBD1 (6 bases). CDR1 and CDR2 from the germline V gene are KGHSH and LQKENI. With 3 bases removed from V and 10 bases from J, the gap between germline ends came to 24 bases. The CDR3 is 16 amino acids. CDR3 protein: CASSPPFGTGARGQYF. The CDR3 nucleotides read TGTGCCAGCTCACCCCCCTTCGGGACGGGTGCCAGGGGCCAGTACTTC.

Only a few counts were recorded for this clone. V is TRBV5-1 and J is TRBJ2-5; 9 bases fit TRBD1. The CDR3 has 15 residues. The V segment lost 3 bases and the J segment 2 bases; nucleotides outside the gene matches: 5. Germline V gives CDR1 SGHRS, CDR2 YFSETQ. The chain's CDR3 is CASSWGTGPQETQYF. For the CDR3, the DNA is TGCGCCAGCAGCTGGGGGACAGGGCCGCAAGAGACCCAGTACTTC.

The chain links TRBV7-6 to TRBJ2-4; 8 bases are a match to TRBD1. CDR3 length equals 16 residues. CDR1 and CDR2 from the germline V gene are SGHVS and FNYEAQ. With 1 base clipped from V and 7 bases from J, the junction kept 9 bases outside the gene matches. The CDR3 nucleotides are TGTGCCAGCAGCTTAGAAAGCAGGGGGCCAATTAACATTCAGTACTTC. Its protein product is CASSLESRGPINIQYF.

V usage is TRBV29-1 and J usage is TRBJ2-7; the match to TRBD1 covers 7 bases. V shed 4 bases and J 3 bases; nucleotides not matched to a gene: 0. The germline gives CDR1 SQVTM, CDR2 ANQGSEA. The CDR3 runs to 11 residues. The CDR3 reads CSVGDSYEQYF. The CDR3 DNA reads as TGCAGCGTTGGGGACAGCTACGAGCAGTACTTC.

The CDR3, as DNA: TGTGCCAGCACCCCCACGGGAGGGTTCAATCAGCCCCAGCATTTT. Its protein product is CASTPTGGFNQPQHF. The V gene is TRBV7-2, the J gene TRBJ1-5; no clear D. The germline V gene encodes CDR1 SGHTA and CDR2 FQGNSA. V lost 7 bases, J lost 3 bases, and 16 bases lay in between. There are 15 residues in the CDR3. The complete variable domain, with remaining parts taken from reference TRBV7-2 and TRBJ1-5, reads GAGVSQSPSNKVTEKGKDVELRCDPISGHTALYWYRQSLGQGLEFLIYFQGNSAPDKSGLPSDRFSAERTGGSVSTLTIQRTQQEDSAVYLCASTPTGGFNQPQHFGDGTRLSIL.

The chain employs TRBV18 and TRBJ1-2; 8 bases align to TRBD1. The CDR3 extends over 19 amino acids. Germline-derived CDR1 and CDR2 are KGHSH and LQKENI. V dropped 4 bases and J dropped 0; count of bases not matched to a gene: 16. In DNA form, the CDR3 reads TGTGCCAGCTCACGGAACCTTAACGGGACAGGCGCAACTAACTATGGCTACACCTTC. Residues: CASSRNLNGTGATNYGYTF.